This record concerns one TCR beta chain sequence. The antigen is undetermined. Repertoires were generated with immunoSEQ multiplex PCR, while TCRdb's copy carries only in-frame clones and drops some. The profile shows about 90,000 clones, around 90% of them singletons. This specimen belongs to a study of OX40 agonist ivuxolimab in advanced cancers. Study at large: Treatment received earlier with anti-PD-1, anti-PD-L1 or anti-CTLA-4 agents was allowed, and under 50% had some. Of the patients, three showed partial responses, one with hepatocellular carcinoma and two with cutaneous melanoma. Study results and limitations: CD4+ and CD8+ blood T cells expanded clonally by week 6 at 0.1 to 3.0 mg/kg.

Trimming took off 2 bases at V and 7 bases at J, with 23 bases between the two ends. CDR1 is SGHTA and CDR2 is FQGTGA in the germline V gene. This CDR3 has 18 residues. V and J are TRBV7-3 and TRBJ2-2; tentative D call: TRBD1 (5 bases). The specimen comprised CD4+ or CD8+ T cells sorted from blood, sampled in a trial of the OX40 agonist ivuxolimab. The TCR was taken from an adult with an advanced solid tumor such as melanoma, head and neck, liver or kidney cancer. The CDR3 coding sequence is TGTGCCAGCAGCTTACCGGATCTAGACAGAAACACGGTCGGGGAGCTGTTTTTT. As protein: CASSLPDLDRNTVGELFF.